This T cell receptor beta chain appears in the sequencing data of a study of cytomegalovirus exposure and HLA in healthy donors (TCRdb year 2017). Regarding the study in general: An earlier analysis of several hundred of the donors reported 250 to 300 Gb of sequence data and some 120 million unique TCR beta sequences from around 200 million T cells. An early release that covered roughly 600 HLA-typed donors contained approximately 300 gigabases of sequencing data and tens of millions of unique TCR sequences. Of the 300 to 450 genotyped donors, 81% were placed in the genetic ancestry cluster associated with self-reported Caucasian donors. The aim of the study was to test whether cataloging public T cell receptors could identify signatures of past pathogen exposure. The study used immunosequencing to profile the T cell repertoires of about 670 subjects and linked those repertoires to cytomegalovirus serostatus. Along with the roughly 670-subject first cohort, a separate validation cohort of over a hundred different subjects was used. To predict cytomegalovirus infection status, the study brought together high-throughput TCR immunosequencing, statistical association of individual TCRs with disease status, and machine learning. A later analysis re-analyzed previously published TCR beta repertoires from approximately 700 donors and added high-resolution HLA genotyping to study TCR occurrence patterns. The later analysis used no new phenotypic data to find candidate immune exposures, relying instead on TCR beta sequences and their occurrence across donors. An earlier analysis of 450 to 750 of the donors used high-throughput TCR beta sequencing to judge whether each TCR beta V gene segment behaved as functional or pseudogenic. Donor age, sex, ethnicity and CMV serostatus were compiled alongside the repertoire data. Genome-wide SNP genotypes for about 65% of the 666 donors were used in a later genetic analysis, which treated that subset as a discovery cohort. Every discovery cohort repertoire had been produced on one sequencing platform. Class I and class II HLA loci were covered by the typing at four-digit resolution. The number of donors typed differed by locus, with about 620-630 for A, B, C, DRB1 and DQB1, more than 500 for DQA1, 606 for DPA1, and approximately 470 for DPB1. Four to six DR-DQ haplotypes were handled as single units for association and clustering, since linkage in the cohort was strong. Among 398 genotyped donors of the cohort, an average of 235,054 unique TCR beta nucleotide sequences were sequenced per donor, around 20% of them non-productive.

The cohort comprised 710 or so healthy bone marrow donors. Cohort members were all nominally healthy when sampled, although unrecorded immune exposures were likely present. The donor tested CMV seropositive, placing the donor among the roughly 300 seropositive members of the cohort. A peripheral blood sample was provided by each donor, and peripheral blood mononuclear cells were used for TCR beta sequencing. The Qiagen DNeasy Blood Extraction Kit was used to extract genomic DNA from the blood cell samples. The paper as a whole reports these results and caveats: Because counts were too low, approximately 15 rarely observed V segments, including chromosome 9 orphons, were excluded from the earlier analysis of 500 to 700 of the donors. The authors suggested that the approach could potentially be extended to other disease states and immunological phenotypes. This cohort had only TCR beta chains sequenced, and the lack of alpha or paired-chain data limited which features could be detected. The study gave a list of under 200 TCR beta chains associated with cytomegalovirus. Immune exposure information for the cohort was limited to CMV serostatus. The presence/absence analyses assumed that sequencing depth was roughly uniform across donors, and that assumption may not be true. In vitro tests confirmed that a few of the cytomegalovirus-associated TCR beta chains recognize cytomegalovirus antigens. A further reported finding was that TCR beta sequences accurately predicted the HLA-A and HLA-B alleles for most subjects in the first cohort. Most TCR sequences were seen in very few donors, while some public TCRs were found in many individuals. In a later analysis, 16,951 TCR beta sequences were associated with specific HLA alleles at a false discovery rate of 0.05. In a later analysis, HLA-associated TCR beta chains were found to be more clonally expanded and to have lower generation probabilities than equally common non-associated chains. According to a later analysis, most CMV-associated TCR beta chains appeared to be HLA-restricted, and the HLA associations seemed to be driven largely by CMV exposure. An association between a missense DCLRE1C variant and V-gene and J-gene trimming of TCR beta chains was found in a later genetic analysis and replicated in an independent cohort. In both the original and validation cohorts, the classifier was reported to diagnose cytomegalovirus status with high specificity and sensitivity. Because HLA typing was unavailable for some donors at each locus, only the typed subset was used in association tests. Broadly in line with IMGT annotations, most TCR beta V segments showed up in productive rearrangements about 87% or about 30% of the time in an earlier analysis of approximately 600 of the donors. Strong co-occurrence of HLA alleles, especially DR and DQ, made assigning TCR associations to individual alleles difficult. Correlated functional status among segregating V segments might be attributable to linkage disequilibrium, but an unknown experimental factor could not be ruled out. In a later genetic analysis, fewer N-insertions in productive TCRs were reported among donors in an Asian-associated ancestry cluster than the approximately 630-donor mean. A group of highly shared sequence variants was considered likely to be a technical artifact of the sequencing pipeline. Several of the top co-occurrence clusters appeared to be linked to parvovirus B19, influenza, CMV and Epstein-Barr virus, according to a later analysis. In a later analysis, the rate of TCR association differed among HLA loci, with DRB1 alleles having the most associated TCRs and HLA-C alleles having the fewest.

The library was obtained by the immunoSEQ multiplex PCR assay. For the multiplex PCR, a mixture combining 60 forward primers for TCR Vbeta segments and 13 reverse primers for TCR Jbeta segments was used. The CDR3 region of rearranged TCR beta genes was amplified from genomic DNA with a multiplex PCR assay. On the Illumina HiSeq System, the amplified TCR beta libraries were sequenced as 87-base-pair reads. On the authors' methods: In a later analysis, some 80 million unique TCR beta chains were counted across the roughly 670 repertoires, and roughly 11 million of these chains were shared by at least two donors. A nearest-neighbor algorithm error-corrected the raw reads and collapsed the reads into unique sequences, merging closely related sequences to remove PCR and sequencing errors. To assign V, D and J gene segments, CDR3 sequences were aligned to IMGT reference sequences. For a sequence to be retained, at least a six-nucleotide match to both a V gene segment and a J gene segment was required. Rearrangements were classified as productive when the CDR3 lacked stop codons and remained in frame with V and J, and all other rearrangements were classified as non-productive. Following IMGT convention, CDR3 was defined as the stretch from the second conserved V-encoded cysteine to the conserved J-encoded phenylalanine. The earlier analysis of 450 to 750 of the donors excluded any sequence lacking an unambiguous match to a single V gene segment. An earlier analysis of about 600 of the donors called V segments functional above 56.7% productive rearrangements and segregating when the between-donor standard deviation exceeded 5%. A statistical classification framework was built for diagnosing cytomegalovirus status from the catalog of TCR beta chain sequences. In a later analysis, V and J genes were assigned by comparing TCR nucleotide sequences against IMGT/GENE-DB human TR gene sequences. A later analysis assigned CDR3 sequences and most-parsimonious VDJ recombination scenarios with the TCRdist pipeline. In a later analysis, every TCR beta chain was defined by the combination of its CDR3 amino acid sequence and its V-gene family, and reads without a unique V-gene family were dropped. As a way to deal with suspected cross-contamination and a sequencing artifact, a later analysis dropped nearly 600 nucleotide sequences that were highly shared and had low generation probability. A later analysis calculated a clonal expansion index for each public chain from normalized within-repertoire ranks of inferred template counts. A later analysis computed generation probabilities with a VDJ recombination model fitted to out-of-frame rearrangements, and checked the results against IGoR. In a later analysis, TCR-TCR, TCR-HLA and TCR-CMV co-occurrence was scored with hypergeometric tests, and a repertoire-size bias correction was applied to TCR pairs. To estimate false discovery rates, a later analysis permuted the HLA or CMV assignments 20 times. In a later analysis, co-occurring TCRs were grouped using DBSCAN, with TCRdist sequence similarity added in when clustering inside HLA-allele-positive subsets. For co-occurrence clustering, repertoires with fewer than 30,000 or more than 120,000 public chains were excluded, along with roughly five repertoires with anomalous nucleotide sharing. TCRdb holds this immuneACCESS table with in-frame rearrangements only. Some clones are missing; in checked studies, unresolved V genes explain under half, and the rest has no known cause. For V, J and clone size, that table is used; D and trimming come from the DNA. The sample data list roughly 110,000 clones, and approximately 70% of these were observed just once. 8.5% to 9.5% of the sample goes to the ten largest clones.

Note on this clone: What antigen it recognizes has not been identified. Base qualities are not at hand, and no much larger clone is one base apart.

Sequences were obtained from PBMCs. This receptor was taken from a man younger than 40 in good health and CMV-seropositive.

The sequence in DNA is TGTGCCAGCAGCCCGACAGGGGGACGGACTGAAGCTTTCTTT. This codes for CASSPTGGRTEAFF. The V and J segments used are TRBV5-6 and TRBJ1-1; 9 junctional bases match TRBD1. V trim: 4 bases; J trim: 5 bases; unmatched bases: 6. From the cysteine up to the phenylalanine, the CDR3 has a length of 14 residues. Only the CDR3 region is kept as DNA, spanning 42 bases read in frame from base 1. The CDR1 and CDR2 encoded by the germline V gene are SGHDT and YYEEEE. The CDR3, completed at both ends by the reference TRBV5-6 and TRBJ1-1 genes, gives the full variable domain DAGVTQSPTHLIKTRGQQVTLRCSPKSGHDTVSWYQQALGQGPQFIFQYYEEEERQRGNFPDRFSGHQFPNYSSELNVNALLLGDSALYLCASSPTGGRTEAFFGQGTRLTVV.